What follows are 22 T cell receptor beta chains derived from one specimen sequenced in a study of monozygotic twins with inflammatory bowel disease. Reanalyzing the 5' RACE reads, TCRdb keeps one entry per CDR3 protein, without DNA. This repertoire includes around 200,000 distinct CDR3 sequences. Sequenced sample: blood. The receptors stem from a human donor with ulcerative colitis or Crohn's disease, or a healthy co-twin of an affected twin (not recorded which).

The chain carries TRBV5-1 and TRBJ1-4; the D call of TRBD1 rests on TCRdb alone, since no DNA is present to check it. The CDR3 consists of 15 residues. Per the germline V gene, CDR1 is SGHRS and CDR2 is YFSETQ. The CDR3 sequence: CASSQGGTSYEKLFF.

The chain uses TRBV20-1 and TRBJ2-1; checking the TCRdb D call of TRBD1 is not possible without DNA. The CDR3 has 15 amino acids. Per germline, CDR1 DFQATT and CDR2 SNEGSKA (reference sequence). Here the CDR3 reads CSANPTGRIHNEQFF.

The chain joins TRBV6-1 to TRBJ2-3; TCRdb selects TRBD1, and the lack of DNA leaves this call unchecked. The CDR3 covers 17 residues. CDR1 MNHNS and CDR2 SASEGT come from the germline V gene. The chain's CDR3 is CASRPGQHLSSTDTQYF.

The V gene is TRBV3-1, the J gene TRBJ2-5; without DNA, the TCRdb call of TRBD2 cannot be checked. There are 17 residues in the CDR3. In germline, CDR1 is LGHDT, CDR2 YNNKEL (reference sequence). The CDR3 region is CASRSLRASGGVETQYF.

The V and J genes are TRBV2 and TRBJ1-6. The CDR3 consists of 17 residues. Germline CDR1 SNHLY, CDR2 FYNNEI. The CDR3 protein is CASSERSLSSYNSPLHF.

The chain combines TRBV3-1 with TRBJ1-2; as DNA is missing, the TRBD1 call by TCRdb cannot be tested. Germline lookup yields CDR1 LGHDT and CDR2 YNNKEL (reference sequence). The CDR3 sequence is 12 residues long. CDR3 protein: CASSSQGYGYTF.

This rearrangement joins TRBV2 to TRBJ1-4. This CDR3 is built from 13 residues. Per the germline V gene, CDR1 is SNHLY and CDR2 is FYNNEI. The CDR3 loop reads CASSAGRPEKLFF.

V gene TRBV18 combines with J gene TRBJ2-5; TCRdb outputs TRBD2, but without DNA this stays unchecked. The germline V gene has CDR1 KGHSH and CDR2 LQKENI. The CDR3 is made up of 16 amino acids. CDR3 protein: CASSPRTSGDGETQYF.

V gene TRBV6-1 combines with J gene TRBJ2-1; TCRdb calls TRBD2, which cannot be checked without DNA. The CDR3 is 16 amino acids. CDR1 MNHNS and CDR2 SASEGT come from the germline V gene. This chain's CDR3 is CASSPLGSGVYNEQFF.

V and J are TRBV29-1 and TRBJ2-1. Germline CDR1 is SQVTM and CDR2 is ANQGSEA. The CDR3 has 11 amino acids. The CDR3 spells CSVDRATEQFF.

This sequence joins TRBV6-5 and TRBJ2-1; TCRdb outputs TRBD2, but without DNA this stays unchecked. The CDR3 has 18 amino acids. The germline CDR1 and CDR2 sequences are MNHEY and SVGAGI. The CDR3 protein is CASSLSFSGGASYNEQFF.

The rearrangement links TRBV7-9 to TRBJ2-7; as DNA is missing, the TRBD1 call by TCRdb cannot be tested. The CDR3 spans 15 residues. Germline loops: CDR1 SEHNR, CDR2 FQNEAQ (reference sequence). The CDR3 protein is CASSLALRGANEQYF.

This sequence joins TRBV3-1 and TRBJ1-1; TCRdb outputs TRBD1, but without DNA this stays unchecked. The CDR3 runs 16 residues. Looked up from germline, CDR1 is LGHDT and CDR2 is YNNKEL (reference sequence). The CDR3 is CASSPRGMGMNTEAFF.

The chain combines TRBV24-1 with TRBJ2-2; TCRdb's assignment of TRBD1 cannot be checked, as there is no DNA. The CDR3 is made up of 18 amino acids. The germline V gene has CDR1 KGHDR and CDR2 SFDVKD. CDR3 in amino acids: CATSGPRDGGGDTGELFF.

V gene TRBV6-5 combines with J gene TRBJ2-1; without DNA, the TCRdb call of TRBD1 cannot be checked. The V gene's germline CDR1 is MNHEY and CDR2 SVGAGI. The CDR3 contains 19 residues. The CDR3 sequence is CASSYPILQDRPSLNEQFF.

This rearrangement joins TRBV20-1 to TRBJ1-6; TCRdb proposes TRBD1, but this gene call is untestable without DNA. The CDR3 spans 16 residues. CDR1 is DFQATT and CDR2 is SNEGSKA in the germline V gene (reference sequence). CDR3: CSASTTGWGYNSPLHF.

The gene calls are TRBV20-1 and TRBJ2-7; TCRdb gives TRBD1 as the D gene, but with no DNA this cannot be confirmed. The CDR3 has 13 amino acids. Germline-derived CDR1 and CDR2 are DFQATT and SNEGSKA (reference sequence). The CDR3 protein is CSASGTNAYEQYF.

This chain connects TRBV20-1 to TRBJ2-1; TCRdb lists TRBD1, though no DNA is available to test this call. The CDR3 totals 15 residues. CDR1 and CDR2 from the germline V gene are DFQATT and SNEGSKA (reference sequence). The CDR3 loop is CSARDRRGADNEQFF.

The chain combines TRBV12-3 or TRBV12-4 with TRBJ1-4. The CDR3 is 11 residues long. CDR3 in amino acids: CASSGLGKLFF.

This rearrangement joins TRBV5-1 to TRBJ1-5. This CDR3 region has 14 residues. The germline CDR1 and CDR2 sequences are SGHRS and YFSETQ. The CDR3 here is CASSLLGVDQPQHF.

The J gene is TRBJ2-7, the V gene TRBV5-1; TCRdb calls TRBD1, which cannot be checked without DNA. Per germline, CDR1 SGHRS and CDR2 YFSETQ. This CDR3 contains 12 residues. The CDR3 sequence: CASAGSSYEQYF.

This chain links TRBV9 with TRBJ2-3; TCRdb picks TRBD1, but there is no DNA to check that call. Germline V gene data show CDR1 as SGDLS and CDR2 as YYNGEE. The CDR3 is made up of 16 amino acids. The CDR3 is CASSGQGPSWADTQYF. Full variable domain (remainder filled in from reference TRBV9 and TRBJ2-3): DSGVTQTPKHLITATGQRVTLRCSPRSGDLSVYWYQQSLDQGLQFLIQYYNGEERAKGNILERFSAQQFPDLHSELNLSSLELGDSALYFCASSGQGPSWADTQYFGPGTRLTVL.